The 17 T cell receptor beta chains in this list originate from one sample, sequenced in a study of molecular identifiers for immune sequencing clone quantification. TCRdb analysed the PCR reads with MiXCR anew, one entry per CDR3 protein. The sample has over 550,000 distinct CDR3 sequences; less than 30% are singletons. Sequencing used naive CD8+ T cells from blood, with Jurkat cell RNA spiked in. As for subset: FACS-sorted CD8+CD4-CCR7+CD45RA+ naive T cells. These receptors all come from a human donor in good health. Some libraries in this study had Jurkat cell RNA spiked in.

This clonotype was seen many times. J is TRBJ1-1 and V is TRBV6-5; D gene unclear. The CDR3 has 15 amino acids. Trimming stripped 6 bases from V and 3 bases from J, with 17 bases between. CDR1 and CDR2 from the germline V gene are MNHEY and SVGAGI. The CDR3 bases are TGTGCCAGCAGCCTCCAAAGCGGGGAATACACTGAAGCTTTCTTT. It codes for CASSLQSGEYTEAFF.

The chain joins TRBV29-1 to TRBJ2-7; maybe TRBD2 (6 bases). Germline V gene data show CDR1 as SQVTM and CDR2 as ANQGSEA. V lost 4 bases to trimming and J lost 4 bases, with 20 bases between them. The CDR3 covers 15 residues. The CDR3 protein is CSVGLWRGREYEQYF. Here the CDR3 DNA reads TGCAGCGTTGGTCTTTGGAGGGGACGCGAGTACGAGCAGTACTTC.

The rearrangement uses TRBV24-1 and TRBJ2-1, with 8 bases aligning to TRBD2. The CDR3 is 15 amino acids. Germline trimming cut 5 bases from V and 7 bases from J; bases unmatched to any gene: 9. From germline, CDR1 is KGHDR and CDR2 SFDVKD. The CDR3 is CATSAGGHSGNEQFF. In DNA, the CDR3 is TGTGCCACCAGTGCGGGGGGGCACTCAGGTAATGAGCAGTTCTTC.

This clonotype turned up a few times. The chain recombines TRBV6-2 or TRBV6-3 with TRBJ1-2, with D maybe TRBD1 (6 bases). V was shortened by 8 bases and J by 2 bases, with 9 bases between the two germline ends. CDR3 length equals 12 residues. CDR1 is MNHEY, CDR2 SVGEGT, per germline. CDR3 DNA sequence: TGTGCCAGCCTCGGACAGAACTATGGCTACACCTTC. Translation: CASLGQNYGYTF.

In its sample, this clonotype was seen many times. The CDR3 bases are TGTGCCAGCTCACCCCCAGACAAGTACACTGAAGCTTTCTTT. Amino acid sequence: CASSPPDKYTEAFF. The chain links TRBV18 to TRBJ1-1; D is undetermined. Germline CDR1 KGHSH, CDR2 LQKENI. The CDR3 has 14 residues. Trimming pared 3 bases from V and 3 bases from J, leaving 11 bases between.

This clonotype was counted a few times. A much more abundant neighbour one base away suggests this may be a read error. CDR3 protein: CSVRGAYEQYF. CDR3 sequence (DNA): TGCAGTGTTAGAGGTGCTTACGAGCAGTACTTC. This sequence joins TRBV20-1 and TRBJ2-7; D not certain. The CDR3 covers 11 residues. Per germline, CDR1 DFQATT and CDR2 SNEGSKA (reference sequence).

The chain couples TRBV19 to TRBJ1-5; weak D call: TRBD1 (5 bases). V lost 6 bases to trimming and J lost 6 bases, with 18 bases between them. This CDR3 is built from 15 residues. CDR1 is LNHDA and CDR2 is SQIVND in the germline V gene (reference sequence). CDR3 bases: TGTGCCAGTAGCCACCTACCCGGGGACGGTCAGCCCCAGCATTTT. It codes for CASSHLPGDGQPQHF.

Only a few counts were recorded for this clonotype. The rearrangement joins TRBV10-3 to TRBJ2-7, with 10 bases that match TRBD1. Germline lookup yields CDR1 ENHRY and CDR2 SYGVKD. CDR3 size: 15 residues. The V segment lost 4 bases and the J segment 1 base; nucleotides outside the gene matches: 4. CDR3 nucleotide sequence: TGTGCCATCAGTGGGGGGGGACAGGGGTCCTACGAGCAGTACTTC. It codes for CAISGGGQGSYEQYF.

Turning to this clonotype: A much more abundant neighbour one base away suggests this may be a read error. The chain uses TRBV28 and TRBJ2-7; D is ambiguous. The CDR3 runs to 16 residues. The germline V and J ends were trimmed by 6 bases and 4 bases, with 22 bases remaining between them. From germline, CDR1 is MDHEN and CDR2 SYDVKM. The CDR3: CASRMAESPVPYEQYF. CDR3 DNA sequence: TGTGCCAGCAGAATGGCCGAGAGTCCGGTCCCATACGAGCAGTACTTC.

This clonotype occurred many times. The CDR3 bases are TGTGCCTGGATGGGGTACGAGCAGTACTTC. It encodes CAWMGYEQYF. The rearrangement uses TRBV30 and TRBJ2-7; D uncertain. V gave up 4 bases and J gave up 4 bases, with 5 bases separating them. The CDR3 sequence is 10 residues long. CDR1 GTSNPN and CDR2 SVGIG come from the germline V gene (reference sequence).

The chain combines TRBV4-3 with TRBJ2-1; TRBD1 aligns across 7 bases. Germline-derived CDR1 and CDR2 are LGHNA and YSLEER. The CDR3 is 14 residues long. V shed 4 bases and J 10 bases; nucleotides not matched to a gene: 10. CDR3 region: CASSLLGQSVEQFF. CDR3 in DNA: TGCGCCAGCAGCCTCCTGGGACAGTCGGTAGAGCAGTTCTTC.

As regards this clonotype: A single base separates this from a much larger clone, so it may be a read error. The chain's CDR3 is CVSSLTGPQPQHF. In DNA form, the CDR3 reads TGTGTCAGCAGTTTAACAGGGCCCCAGCCCCAGCATTTT. The chain links TRBV12-3 or TRBV12-4 to TRBJ1-5; weak D call: TRBD1 (6 bases). The CDR3 length is 13 residues.

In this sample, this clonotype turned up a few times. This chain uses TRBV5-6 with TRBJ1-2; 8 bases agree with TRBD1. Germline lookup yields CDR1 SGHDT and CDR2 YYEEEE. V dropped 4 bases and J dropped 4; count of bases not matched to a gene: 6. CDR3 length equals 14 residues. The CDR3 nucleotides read TGTGCCAGCAGCATCCAAGGGACAGGCTATGGCTACACCTTC. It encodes CASSIQGTGYGYTF.

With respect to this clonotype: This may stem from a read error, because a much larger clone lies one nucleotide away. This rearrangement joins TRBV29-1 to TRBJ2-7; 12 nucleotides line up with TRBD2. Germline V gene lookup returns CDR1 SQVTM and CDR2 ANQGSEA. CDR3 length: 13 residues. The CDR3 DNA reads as TGCAGCGTTGACGGACTAGCGGGATACGAGCAGGACTTC. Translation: CSVDGLAGYEQDF.

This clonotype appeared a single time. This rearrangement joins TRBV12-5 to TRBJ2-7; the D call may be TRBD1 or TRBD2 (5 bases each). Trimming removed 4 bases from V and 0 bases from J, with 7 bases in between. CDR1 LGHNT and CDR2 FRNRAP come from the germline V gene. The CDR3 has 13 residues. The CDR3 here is CASGSGPSYEQYF. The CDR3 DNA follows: TGTGCTAGTGGTTCGGGACCCTCCTACGAGCAGTACTTC.

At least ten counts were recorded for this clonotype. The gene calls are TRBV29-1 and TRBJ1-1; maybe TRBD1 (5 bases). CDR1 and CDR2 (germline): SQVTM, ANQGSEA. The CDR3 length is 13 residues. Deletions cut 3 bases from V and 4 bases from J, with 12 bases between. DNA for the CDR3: TGCAGCGTTGATCAGGGTTTGAGCACTGAAGCTTTCTTT. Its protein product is CSVDQGLSTEAFF.

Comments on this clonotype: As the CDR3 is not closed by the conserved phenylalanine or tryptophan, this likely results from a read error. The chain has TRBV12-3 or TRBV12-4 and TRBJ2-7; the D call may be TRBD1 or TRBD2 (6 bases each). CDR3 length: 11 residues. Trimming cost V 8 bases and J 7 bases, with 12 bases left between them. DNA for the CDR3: TGTGCCAGCGTGGGGGCGGGGGAGCAGTACTCC. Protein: CASVGAGEQYS.